The clone carrying this T cell receptor (beta chain) was counted between two and nine times. The antigen is not known. Lactation, pregnancy, uncontrolled infections and other autoimmune diseases were all grounds for excluding patients. Amplified material comprised TCR beta CDR3 regions derived from RNA transcripts. First-round RT-PCR used HTBI primers; second-round multiplex PCR followed. TCRdb analysed the multiplex PCR reads with MiXCR anew, one entry per CDR3 protein. This sample carries some 360,000 distinct CDR3 sequences, roughly a sixth of them seen once, and the ten largest clones take around 2.4%. These data belong to a study of Graves' ophthalmopathy and Graves' hyperthyroidism. CDR1 is SGHAT, CDR2 FQNNGV, per germline. The CDR3 runs 17 residues. The V and J ends lost 2 bases and 1 base, in that order; junction bases with no gene match: 5. Whole-study findings and limits: At 70.59% sensitivity and 72.22% specificity, the model predicted progression of the ophthalmopathy.

The rearrangement links TRBV11-2 to TRBJ2-2; TRBD1 matches at 9 bases. The TCR was taken from an adult woman with stable Graves' hyperthyroidism. Sample: peripheral blood. The CDR3, as DNA: TGTGCCAGCAGCTTAATTCCGGGACAGGGGAACACCGGGGAGCTGTTTTTT. Its protein product is CASSLIPGQGNTGELFF.